The entry below describes one T cell receptor beta chain. Its specificity is unknown. These data originate in a study of shared clonotypes between healthy human individuals. Study observations and caveats: Naive subsets generally had larger estimated richness than memory subsets. Non-shared clonotypes had lower generation probabilities than those shared by all four donors.

The CDR3 extends over 16 amino acids. Data came from immunoSEQ multiplex PCR; TCRdb stores just in-frame clones and leaves some out. The data hold roughly 1,000,000 clones, with about 84% observed a single time. The sample consisted of memory CD4+ T cells from PBMCs. Subset in this sample: CD45RA-negative fraction. The TCR comes from a man aged 18-30 years in good health. Some clones in this sample may be carry-over from other donors' samples. This chain connects TRBV21-1 to TRBJ2-7; the table's TRBD1 call for D was not verified on the DNA. TRBV21-1 is noted as a pseudogene. The CDR3 DNA follows: TGTGCCAGCAGCAAAAACAGGGGGCTGGTCTCCTACGAGCAGTACTTC. Its translation is CASSKNRGLVSYEQYF.